This passage covers 9 T cell receptor beta chains from one sample sequenced in a study of shared clonotypes between healthy human individuals. It was CD45RO-negative cells, positively selected for CCR7, that made up naive CD8 cells, with terminally differentiated effector memory CD45RA+ cells excluded. Method: immunoSEQ multiplex PCR; TCRdb's copy keeps in-frame clones and lacks some. The sample shows 750,000 to 1,000,000 clones, around 92% of them seen only once. Sequencing was done on a sample of naive CD8+ T cells sorted from blood. The source of these receptors is a young man in good health.

CDR3 amino acids: CASSPAGTHYGYTF. The CDR3 DNA sequence: TGTGCCAGCAGCCCCGCGGGTACTCACTATGGCTACACCTTC. The V call is TRBV7-6, the J call TRBJ1-2; D remains unclear. In germline, CDR1 is SGHVS, CDR2 FNYEAQ. The V and J ends lost 5 bases and 3 bases respectively, with 13 bases between them. The CDR3 consists of 14 residues.

The chain links TRBV13 to TRBJ2-7, with D possibly being TRBD1 (6 bases). Looked up from germline, CDR1 is PRHDT and CDR2 is FYEKMQ (reference sequence). The CDR3 is 14 residues long. V was trimmed by 4 bases and J by 4 bases, leaving 14 bases between them. The CDR3 protein is CASSSGRGGYEQYF. The CDR3 DNA is TGTGCCAGCAGCTCAGGCCGAGGGGGTTACGAGCAGTACTTC.

This clone was detected only once. The rearrangement joins TRBV9 to TRBJ2-1; D not resolved. There are 17 residues in the CDR3. The V gene lost 3 bases and the J gene lost 2 bases, with 18 bases spanning the gap. Per the germline V gene, CDR1 is SGDLS and CDR2 is YYNGEE. CDR3 nucleotides: TGTGCCAGCAGCGCCGGAATGTGGGATCCACCCTACAATGAGCAGTTCTTC. Protein sequence: CASSAGMWDPPYNEQFF.

The CDR3 DNA sequence: TGTGCCAGCAGCTGGACCGGGACGGCGACTAACAATGAAAAACTGTTTTTT. It encodes CASSWTGTATNNEKLFF. This chain links TRBV7-9 with TRBJ1-4; weak D call: TRBD1 (5 bases). This CDR3 is built from 17 residues. Trimming cost V 4 bases and J 5 bases, with 20 bases left between them. Germline V CDR1 and CDR2: SEHNR, FQNEAQ (reference sequence).

The rearrangement joins TRBV7-9 to TRBJ2-5; the D gene is possibly TRBD1 (5 bases). The ends were cut back, 1 base at V and 1 base at J, with 19 bases in the middle. This CDR3 is 18 amino acids long. CDR1 is SEHNR, CDR2 FQNEAQ, per germline (reference sequence). The CDR3 DNA reads TGTGCCAGCAGCTTAGACTCTTCGGTATGGGGCTTCCAAGAGACCCAGTACTTC. It codes for CASSLDSSVWGFQETQYF.

The count of this clone is one. This rearrangement joins TRBV10-3 to TRBJ2-7; 12 nucleotides match TRBD2. CDR3 length: 14 residues. J lost 5 bases, V lost 8 bases, and 7 bases had no gene match. Germline V gene sequence: CDR1 ENHRY, CDR2 SYGVKD. The CDR3 DNA sequence: TGTGCCATCCGACTAGCGGGAGAAGGTCACGAGCAGTACTTC. Protein product: CAIRLAGEGHEQYF.

The chain joins TRBV27 to TRBJ2-2; unclear D gene. Germline V gene data show CDR1 as MNHEY and CDR2 as SMNVEV (reference sequence). The CDR3 is made up of 17 amino acids. Trimming left V 5 bases short and J 1 base short, with 17 bases between. Written as DNA, the CDR3 is TGTGCCAGCAGTCCCTATCAAGCGAAGCGGAACACCGGGGAGCTGTTTTTT. Protein: CASSPYQAKRNTGELFF.

This chain links TRBV6-5 with TRBJ2-5; tentatively, D is TRBD2 (5 bases). V shed 1 base and J shed 0 bases, with 9 bases lying between them. CDR1 MNHEY and CDR2 SVGAGI come from the germline V gene. The CDR3 extends over 15 amino acids. The CDR3 reads CASSYYGEHQETQYF. As DNA, the CDR3 is TGTGCCAGCAGTTACTACGGGGAACACCAAGAGACCCAGTACTTC.

The chain combines TRBV30 with TRBJ2-1, with 9 bases matching TRBD2. This CDR3 has 14 amino acids. Germline CDR1 and CDR2: GTSNPN and SVGIG (reference sequence). Trimming cost V 4 bases and J 6 bases; bases outside gene matches: 7. The CDR3 is CAWNEGSGSNEQFF. The CDR3, as DNA: TGTGCCTGGAACGAAGGTAGCGGGAGCAATGAGCAGTTCTTC.